This T cell receptor (beta chain) was documented in a study of T cell responses to AZD1222 COVID-19 vaccine. As for the study in general: It was second doses at about 4 or about 12 weeks that were pooled.

The germline V gene has CDR1 MNHNS and CDR2 SASEGT. The CDR3 sequence is 15 residues long. J gave up 1 base and V 1 base, and 0 bases lay outside the gene matches. A single count supports this clone. Profiling relied on immunoSEQ multiplex PCR, and the TCRdb table lists in-frame clones only, not all of them. The sample includes under 150,000 clones, approximately 91% of them seen just once. The input for sequencing was peripheral blood, taken on day 0 of AZD1222 vaccination. The genes are TRBV6-1 and TRBJ2-3; the match to TRBD2 covers 9 bases. This TCR came from an adult in good health. CDR3 sequence (DNA): TGTGCCAGCAGTGAAGGGACTAGCGGCACAGATACGCAGTATTTT. As protein: CASSEGTSGTDTQYF.